These 13 T cell receptor beta chains share one sample of origin, sequenced in a study of neoadjuvant anti-PD-1 for oral cavity cancer. Sequencing was performed with immunoSEQ multiplex PCR; in TCRdb, only in-frame clones are kept and a portion is missing. Counted here are 55,000 to 75,000 clones, about nine tenths occurring once; the ten biggest clones make up approximately 2.6%. Time point noted: after neoadjuvant nivolumab, at surgical resection. This material consisted of PBMCs, taken after nivolumab (anti-PD-1) treatment. The receptors originated from a person between 40 and 85 years old with oral cavity squamous cell carcinoma.

J is TRBJ2-5 and V is TRBV4-1; D remains unclear. The germline V and J ends were trimmed by 0 bases and 2 bases, with 10 bases remaining between them. The CDR3 has 15 amino acids. Germline loops: CDR1 MGHRA, CDR2 YSYEKL. The CDR3 loop is CASSQDLNLQETQYF. The CDR3 DNA sequence: TGCGCCAGCAGCCAAGATCTAAATCTACAAGAGACCCAGTACTTC.

The rearrangement links TRBV10-3 to TRBJ1-5; 7 nucleotides line up with TRBD1. This CDR3 is 14 amino acids long. J was trimmed by 4 bases and V by 2 bases; bases with no gene match: 2. Germline CDR1 is ENHRY and CDR2 is SYGVKD. CDR3 nucleotide sequence: TGTGCCATCAGTGAGGGACAGGAAAATCAGCCCCAGCATTTT. This sequence encodes CAISEGQENQPQHF.

The J gene is TRBJ2-1, the V gene TRBV11-2; 10 bases line up with TRBD2. With V trimmed by 5 bases and J by 3 bases, 4 bases remained unmatched. This CDR3 has 15 residues. The germline gives CDR1 SGHAT, CDR2 FQNNGV. CDR3 bases: TGTGCCAGCAGCCCCAGCGGGGGGGTCTACAATGAGCAGTTCTTC. Translating it yields CASSPSGGVYNEQFF.

The chain recombines TRBV18 with TRBJ2-7, with D perhaps TRBD1 or TRBD2 (5 bases each). Germline V lookup: CDR1 KGHSH, CDR2 LQKENI. The CDR3 length is 14 residues. The V end lost 3 bases, the J end lost 6 bases, and 15 bases lay between the germline ends. In DNA, the CDR3 is TGTGCCAGCTCACCGGGATTGGGGGTGCGCGAGCAGTACTTC. This translates into CASSPGLGVREQYF.

This chain connects TRBV14 to TRBJ1-2; 9 bases map to TRBD1. Per germline, CDR1 SGHDN and CDR2 FVKESK. The CDR3 has 14 residues. V gave up 3 bases and J gave up 8 bases; unmatched junction bases: 7. The CDR3 protein is CASSQTRTGDGYTF. The CDR3 region has the DNA TGTGCCAGCAGCCAGACCCGGACAGGGGACGGCTACACCTTC.

The chain links TRBV10-3 to TRBJ2-7; 7 positions match TRBD2. Looked up from germline, CDR1 is ENHRY and CDR2 is SYGVKD. With V trimmed by 6 bases and J by 2 bases, 10 bases remained unmatched. The CDR3 spans 15 residues. The CDR3 protein is CAISAQGGKAYEQYF. The CDR3 nucleotides are TGTGCCATCAGCGCCCAGGGAGGGAAAGCCTACGAGCAGTACTTC.

CDR3 coding DNA: TGTGCCAGCAGCTTACAGGAGAACACCGGGGAGCTGTTTTTT. Encoded protein: CASSLQENTGELFF. The chain is built from TRBV7-9 and TRBJ2-2, with unresolved D. The CDR3 contains 14 residues. Germline V lookup: CDR1 SEHNR, CDR2 FQNEAQ (reference sequence). V lost 2 bases, J lost 1 base, and 5 bases lay in between. Filled out from reference TRBV7-9 and TRBJ2-2, the complete variable domain reads DTGVSQNPRHKITKRGQNVTFRCDPISEHNRLYWYRQTLGQGPEFLTYFQNEAQLEKSRLLSDRFSAERPKGSFSTLEIQRTEQGDSAMYLCASSLQENTGELFFGEGSRLTVL.

The chain links TRBV5-6 to TRBJ1-1, with 9 positions matching TRBD1. Germline loops: CDR1 SGHDT, CDR2 YYEEEE. This CDR3 has 14 residues. V trimming: 4 bases; J trimming: 7 bases; junction bases outside the gene matches: 8. The CDR3 reads CASSGEQGAFEAFF. CDR3 in DNA: TGTGCCAGCAGCGGGGAACAGGGGGCATTTGAAGCTTTCTTT.

This chain joins TRBV9 and TRBJ1-3, with D uncertain. V shed 0 bases and J shed 4 bases, with 8 bases lying between them. This CDR3 comprises 14 residues. The germline gives CDR1 SGDLS, CDR2 YYNGEE. This CDR3 is CASSVGRSGNTIYF. CDR3 in DNA: TGTGCCAGCAGCGTAGGGAGGTCGGGAAACACCATATATTTT.

The V gene is TRBV29-1, the J gene TRBJ2-7; 9 nucleotides agree with TRBD2. Germline V lookup: CDR1 SQVTM, CDR2 ANQGSEA. The V and J ends lost 4 bases and 0 bases, in that order; junction bases with no gene match: 7. This CDR3 region has 15 residues. This CDR3 is CSVVSLAGISYEQYF. CDR3 DNA sequence: TGCAGCGTTGTCTCCCTAGCGGGAATCTCCTACGAGCAGTACTTC.

The J gene is TRBJ2-7, the V gene TRBV4-1, with TRBD1 matching over 7 bases. The CDR3 is 15 amino acids. Per germline, CDR1 MGHRA and CDR2 YSYEKL. Unmatched junction bases numbered 6, after V lost 0 bases and J lost 4 bases. Here the CDR3 DNA reads TGCGCCAGCAGCCAAGATTGGTCAGGGGGATACGAGCAGTACTTC. Translation gives CASSQDWSGGYEQYF.

The chain couples TRBV7-9 to TRBJ2-2; TRBD1 matches at 7 bases. The ends lost 3 bases at V and 0 bases at J; junction bases unmatched: 10. Germline values: CDR1 SEHNR, CDR2 FQNEAQ (reference sequence). The CDR3 has 18 residues. CDR3 in DNA: TGTGCCAGCAGCTTTAGGGGGCCGACACCAGCGAACACCGGGGAGCTGTTTTTT. Translation gives CASSFRGPTPANTGELFF.

The count of this clone is one. V and J are TRBV4-1 and TRBJ2-7; TRBD2 matches at 12 bases. The CDR3 is 18 amino acids. V was clipped by 0 bases and J by 6 bases; unmatched bases: 12. Germline V lookup: CDR1 MGHRA, CDR2 YSYEKL. CDR3 sequence (DNA): TGCGCCAGCAGCCAAGAGATCCCTTTTCCTAGCGGGAGGGTCGAGCAGTACTTC. This encodes CASSQEIPFPSGRVEQYF.